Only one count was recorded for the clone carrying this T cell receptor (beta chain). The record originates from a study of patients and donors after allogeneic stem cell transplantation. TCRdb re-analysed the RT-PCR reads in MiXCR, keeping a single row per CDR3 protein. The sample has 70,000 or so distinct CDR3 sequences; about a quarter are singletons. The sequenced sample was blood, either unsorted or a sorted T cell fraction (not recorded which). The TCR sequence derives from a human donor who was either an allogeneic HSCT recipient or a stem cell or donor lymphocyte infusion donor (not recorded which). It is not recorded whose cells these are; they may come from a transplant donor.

The CDR3 region has the DNA TGTGCCAGCAGCCGGCGGGGAATTACTGGGGAAATAGAGACCCAGTACTTC. Residues: CASSRRGITGEIETQYF. This chain joins TRBV7-6 and TRBJ2-5, with D possibly being TRBD2 (6 bases). CDR1 SGHVS and CDR2 FNYEAQ come from the germline V gene. The CDR3 spans 17 residues. V was cut by 5 bases and J by 4 bases, with 23 bases left in between.